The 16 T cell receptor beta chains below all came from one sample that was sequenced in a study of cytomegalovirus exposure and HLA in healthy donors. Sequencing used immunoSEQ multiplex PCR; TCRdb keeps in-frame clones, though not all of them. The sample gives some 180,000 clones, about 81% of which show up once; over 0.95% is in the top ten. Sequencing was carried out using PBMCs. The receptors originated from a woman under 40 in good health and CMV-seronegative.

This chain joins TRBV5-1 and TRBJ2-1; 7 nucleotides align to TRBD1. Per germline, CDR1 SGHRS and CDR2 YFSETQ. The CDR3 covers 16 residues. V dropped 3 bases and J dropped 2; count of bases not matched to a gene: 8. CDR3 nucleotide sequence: TGCGCCAGCAGCTCCACAGGGGCGGCTGCCTACAATGAGCAGTTCTTC. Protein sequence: CASSSTGAAAYNEQFF.

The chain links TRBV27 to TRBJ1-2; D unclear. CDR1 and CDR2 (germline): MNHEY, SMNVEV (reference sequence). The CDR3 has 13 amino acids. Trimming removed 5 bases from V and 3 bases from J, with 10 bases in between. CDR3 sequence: CASSLTRDYGYTF. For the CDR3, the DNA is TGTGCCAGCAGTCTGACGAGGGACTATGGCTACACCTTC.

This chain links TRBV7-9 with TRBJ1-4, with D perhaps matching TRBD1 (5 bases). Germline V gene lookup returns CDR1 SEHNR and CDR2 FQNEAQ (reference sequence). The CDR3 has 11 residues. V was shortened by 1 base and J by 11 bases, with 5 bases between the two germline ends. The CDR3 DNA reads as TGTGCCAGCAGCTTAGAGGGGAAACTGTTTTTT. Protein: CASSLEGKLFF.

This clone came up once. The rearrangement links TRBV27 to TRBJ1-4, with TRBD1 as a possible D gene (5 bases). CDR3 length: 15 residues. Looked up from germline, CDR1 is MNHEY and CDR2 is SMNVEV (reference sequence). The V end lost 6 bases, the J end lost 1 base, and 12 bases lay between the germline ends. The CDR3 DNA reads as TGTGCCAGCAGGACGAGACAGCTAACTAATGAAAAACTGTTTTTT. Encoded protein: CASRTRQLTNEKLFF.

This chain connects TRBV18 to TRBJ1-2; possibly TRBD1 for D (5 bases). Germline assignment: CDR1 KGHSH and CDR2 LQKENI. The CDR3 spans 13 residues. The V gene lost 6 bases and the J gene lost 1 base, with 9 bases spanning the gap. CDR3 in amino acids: CASSAQDNYGYTF. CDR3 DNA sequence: TGTGCCAGCTCGGCACAGGATAACTATGGCTACACCTTC.

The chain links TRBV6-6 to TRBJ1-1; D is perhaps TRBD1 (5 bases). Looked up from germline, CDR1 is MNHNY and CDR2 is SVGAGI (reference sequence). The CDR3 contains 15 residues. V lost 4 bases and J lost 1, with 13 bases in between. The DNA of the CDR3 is TGTGCCAGCAGTTTTCAGCTCACAGGGAACACTGAAGCTTTCTTT. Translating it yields CASSFQLTGNTEAFF.

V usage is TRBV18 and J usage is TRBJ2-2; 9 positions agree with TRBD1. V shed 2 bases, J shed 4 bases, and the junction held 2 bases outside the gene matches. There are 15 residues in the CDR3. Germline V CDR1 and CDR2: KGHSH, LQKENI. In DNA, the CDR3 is TGTGCCAGCTCACCAATGACAGGGGGCACCGGGGAGCTGTTTTTT. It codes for CASSPMTGGTGELFF. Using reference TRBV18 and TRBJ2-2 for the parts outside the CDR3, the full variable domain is NAGVMQNPRHLVRRRGQEARLRCSPMKGHSHVYWYRQLPEEGLKFMVYLQKENIIDESGMPKERFSAEFPKEGPSILRIQQVVRGDSAAYFCASSPMTGGTGELFFGEGSRLTVL.

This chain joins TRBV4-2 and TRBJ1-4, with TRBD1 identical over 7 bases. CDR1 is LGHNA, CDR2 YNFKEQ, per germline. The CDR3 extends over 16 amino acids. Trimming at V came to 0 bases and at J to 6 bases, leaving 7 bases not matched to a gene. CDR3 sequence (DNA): TGTGCCAGCAGCCAAGAGTACCGACAGGGTGATGAAAAACTGTTTTTT. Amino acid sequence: CASSQEYRQGDEKLFF.

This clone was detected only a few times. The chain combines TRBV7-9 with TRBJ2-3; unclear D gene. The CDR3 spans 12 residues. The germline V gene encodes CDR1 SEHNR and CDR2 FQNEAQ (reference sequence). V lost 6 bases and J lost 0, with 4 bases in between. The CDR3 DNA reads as TGTGCCAGCAGGGCCAGCACAGATACGCAGTATTTT. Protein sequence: CASRASTDTQYF.

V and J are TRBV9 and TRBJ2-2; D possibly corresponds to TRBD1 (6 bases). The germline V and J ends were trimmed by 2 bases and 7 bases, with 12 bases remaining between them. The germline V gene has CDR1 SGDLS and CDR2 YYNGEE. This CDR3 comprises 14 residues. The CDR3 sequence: CASSVEGEYGELFF. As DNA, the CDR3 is TGTGCCAGCAGCGTCGAGGGGGAGTACGGGGAGCTGTTTTTT.

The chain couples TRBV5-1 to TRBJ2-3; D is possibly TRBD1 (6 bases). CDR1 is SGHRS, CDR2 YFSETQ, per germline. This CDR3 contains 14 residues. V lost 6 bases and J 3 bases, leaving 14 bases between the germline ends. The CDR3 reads CASTDRSGTDTQYF. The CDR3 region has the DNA TGCGCCAGCACCGACAGGTCGGGGACAGATACGCAGTATTTT. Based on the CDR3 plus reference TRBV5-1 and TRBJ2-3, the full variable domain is KAGVTQTPRYLIKTRGQQVTLSCSPISGHRSVSWYQQTPGQGLQFLFEYFSETQRNKGNFPGRFSGRQFSNSRSEMNVSTLELGDSALYLCASTDRSGTDTQYFGPGTRLTVL.

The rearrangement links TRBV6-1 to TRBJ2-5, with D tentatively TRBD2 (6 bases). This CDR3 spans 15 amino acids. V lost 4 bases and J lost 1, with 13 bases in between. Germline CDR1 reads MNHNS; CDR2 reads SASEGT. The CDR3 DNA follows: TGTGCCAGCAGTGGGAGCATAGCGGCCCAAGAGACCCAGTACTTC. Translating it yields CASSGSIAAQETQYF.

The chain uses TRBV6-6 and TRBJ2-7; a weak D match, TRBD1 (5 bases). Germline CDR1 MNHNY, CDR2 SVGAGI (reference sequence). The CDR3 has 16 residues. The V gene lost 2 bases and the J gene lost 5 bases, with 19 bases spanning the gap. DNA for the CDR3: TGTGCCAGCAGTTACCTTCCCGACAGAGCCATAAACGAGCAGTACTTC. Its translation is CASSYLPDRAINEQYF.

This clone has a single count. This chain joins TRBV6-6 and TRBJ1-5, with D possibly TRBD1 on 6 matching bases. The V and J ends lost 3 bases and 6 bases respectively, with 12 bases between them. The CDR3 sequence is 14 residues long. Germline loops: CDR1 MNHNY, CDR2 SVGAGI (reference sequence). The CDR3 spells CASSYHRDVQPQHF. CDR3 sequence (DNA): TGTGCCAGCAGTTATCACAGGGACGTTCAGCCCCAGCATTTT.

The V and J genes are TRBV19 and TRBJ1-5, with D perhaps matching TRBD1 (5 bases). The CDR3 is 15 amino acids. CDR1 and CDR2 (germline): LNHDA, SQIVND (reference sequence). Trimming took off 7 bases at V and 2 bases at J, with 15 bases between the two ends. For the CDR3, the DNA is TGTGCCAGTACGGAGTTTTGGGGGGGCAATCAGCCCCAGCATTTT. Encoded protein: CASTEFWGGNQPQHF.

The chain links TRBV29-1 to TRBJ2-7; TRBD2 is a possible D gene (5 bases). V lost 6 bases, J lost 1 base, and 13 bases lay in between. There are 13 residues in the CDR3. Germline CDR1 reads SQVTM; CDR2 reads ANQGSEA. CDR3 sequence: CSVGLRTSYEQYF. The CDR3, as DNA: TGCAGCGTCGGACTCAGGACTTCCTACGAGCAGTACTTC.